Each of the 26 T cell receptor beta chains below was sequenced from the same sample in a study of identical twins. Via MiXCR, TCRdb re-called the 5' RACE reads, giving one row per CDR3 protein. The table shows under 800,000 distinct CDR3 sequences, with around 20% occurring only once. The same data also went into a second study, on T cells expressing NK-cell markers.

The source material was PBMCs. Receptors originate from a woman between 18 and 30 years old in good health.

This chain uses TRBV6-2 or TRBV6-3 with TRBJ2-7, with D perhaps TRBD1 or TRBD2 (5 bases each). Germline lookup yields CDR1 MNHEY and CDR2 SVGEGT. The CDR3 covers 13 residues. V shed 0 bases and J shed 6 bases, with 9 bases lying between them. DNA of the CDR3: TGTGCCAGCAGTTACTCGACGGGGACCGAGCAGTACTTC. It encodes CASSYSTGTEQYF.

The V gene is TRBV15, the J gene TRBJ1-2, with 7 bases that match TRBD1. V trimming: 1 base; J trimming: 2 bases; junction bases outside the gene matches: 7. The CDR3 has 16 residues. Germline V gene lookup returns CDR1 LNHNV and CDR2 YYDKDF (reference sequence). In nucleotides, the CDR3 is TGTGCCACCAGCAGAGGCGGGACAGCAGACAACTATGGCTACACCTTC. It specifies CATSRGGTADNYGYTF.

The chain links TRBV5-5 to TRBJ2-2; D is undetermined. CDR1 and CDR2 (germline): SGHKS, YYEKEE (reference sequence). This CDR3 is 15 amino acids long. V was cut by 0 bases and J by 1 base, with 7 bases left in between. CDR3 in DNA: TGTGCCAGCAGCTTGGACTTTTTGAACACCGGGGAGCTGTTTTTT. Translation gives CASSLDFLNTGELFF.

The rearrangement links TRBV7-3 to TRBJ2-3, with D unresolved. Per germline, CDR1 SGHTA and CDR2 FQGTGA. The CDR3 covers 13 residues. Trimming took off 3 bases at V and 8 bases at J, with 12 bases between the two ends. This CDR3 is CASSFLGSGTQYF. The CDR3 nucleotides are TGTGCCAGCAGCTTTTTGGGTAGTGGTACGCAGTATTTT.

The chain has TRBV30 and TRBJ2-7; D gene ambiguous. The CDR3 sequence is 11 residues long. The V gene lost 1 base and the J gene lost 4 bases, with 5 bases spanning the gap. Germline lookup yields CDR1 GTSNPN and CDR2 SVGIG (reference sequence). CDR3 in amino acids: CAWSGLYEQYF. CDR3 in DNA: TGTGCCTGGAGTGGCCTATACGAGCAGTACTTC.

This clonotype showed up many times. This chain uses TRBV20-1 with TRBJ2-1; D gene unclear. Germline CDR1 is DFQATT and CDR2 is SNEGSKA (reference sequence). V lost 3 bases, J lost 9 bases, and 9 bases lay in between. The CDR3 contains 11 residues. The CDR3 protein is CSASPSPEQFF. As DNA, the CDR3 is TGCAGTGCTAGCCCCTCTCCTGAGCAGTTCTTC.

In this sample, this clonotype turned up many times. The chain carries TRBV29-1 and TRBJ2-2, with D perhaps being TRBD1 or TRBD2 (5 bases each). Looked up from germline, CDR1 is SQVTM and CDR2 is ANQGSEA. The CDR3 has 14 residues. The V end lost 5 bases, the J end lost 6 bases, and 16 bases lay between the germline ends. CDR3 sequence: CSVRQSGRSGELFF. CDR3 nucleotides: TGCAGCGTTCGACAGTCGGGACGGTCCGGGGAGCTGTTTTTT.

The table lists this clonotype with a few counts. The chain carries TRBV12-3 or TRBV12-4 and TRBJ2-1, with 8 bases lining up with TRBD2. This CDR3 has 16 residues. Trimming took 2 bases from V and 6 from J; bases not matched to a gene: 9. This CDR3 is CASSLQKGREGNEQFF. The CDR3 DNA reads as TGTGCCAGCAGTTTACAGAAGGGCCGGGAGGGCAATGAGCAGTTCTTC.

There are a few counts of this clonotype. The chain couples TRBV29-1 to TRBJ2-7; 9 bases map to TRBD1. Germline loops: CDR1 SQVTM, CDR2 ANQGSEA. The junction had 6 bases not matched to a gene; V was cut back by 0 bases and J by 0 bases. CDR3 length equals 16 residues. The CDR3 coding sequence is TGCAGCGTTGAAGAACGAGGGACAGGGATCTCCTACGAGCAGTACTTC. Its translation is CSVEERGTGISYEQYF.

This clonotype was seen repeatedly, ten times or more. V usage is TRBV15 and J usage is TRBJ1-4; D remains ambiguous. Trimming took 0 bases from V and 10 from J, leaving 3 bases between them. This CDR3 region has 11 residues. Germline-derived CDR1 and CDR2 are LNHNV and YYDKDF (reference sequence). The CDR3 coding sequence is TGTGCCACCAGCAGAGAGGGAAAACTGTTTTTT. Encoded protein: CATSREGKLFF.

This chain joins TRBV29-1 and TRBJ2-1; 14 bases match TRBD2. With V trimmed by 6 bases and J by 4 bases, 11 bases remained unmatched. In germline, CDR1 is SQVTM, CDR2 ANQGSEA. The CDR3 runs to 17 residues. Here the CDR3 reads CSVRGLAGVFNYNEQFF. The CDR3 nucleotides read TGCAGCGTGCGGGGACTAGCGGGAGTCTTTAATTACAATGAGCAGTTCTTC.

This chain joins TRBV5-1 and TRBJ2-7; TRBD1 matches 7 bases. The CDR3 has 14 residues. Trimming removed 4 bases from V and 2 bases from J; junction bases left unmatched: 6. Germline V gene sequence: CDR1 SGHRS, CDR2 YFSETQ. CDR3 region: CASSGGQPTYEQYF. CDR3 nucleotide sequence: TGCGCCAGCAGCGGGGGACAGCCCACCTACGAGCAGTACTTC.

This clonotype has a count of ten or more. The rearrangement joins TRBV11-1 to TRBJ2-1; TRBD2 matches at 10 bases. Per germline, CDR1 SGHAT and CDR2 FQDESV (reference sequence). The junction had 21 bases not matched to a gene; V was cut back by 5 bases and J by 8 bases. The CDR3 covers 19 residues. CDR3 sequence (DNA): TGTGCCAGCAGCCCACTGTTAGCGGGAGGCCCCTACTGGAGCGATGAGCAGTTCTTC. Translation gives CASSPLLAGGPYWSDEQFF.

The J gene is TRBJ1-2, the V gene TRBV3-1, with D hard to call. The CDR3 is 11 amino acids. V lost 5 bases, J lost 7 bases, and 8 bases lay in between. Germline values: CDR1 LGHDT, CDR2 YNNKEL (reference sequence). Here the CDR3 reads CASSSTGGYTF. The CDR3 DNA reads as TGTGCCAGCAGCTCGACCGGTGGCTACACCTTC.

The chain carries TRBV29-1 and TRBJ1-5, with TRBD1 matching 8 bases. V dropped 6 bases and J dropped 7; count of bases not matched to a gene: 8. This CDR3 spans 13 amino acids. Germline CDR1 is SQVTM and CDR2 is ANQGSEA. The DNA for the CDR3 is TGCAGCGTCCTGGACAGGGTCGGCCAGCCCCAGCATTTT. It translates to CSVLDRVGQPQHF. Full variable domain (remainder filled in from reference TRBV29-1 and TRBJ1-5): SAVISQKPSRDICQRGTSLTIQCQVDSQVTMMFWYRQQPGQSLTLIATANQGSEATYESGFVIDKFPISRPNLTFSTLTVSNMSPEDSSIYLCSVLDRVGQPQHFGDGTRLSIL.

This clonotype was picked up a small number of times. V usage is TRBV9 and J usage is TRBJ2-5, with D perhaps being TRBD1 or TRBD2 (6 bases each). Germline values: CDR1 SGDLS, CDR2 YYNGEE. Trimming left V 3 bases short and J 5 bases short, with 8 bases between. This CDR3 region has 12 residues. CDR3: CASSAGAETQYF. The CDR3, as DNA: TGTGCCAGCAGCGCGGGGGCCGAGACCCAGTACTTC.

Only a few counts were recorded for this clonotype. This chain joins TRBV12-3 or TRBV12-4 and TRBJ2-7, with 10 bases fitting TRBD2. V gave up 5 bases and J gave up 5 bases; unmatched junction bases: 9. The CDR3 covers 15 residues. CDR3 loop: CASSPASGRGNEQYF. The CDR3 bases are TGTGCCAGCAGTCCCGCTAGCGGGAGAGGAAACGAGCAGTACTTC.

In DNA form, the CDR3 reads TGTGCCACCAGTGACCGGAGCGGGGTGGATACGCAGTATTTT. Protein: CATSDRSGVDTQYF. The chain uses TRBV24-1 and TRBJ2-3; 7 nucleotides line up with TRBD2. The length of the CDR3 is 14 residues. Trimming cost V 4 bases and J 6 bases; bases outside gene matches: 6. Germline CDR1 KGHDR, CDR2 SFDVKD.

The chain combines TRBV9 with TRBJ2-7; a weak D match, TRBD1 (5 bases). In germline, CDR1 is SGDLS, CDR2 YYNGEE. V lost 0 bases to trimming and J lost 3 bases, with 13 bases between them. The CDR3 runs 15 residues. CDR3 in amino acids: CASSVGWGTYYEQYF. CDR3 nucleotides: TGTGCCAGCAGCGTAGGATGGGGCACCTACTACGAGCAGTACTTC.

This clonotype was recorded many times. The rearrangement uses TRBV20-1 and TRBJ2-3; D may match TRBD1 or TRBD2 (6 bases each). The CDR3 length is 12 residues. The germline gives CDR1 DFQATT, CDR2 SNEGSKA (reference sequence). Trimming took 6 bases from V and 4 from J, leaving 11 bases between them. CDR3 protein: CSAGGDPDTQYF. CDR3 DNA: TGCAGTGCCGGGGGCGACCCAGATACGCAGTATTTT.

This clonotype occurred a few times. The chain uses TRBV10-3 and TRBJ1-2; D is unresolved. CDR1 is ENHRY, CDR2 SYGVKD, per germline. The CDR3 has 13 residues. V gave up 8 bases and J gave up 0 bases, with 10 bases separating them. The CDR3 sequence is CAIRSPANYGYTF. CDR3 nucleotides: TGTGCCATCCGAAGCCCTGCTAACTATGGCTACACCTTC.

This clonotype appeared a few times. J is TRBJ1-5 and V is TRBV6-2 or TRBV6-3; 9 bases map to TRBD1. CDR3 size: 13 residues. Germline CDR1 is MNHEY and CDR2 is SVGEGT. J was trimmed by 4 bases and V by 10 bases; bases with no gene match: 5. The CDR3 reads CATAGTGNQPQHF. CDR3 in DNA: TGTGCCACCGCCGGGACAGGGAATCAGCCCCAGCATTTT.

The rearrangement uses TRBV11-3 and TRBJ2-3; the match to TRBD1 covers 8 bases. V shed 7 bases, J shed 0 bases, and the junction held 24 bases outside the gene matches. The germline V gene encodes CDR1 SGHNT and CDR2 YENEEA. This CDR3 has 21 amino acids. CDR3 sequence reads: CASNTPIPGQEYLSSTDTQYF. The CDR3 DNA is TGTGCCAGCAACACGCCCATTCCGGGACAGGAATACCTATCTAGCACAGATACGCAGTATTTT.

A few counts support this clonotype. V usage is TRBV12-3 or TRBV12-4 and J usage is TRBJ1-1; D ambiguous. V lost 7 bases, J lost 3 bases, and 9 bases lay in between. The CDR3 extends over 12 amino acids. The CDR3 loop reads CASTAGYTEAFF. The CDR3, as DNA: TGTGCCAGCACCGCGGGGTACACTGAAGCTTTCTTT.

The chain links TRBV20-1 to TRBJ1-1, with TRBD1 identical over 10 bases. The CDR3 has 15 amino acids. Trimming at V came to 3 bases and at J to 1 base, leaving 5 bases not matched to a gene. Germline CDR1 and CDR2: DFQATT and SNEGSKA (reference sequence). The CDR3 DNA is TGCAGTGCTAGGGATCGACAGGGGGCGAACACTGAAGCTTTCTTT. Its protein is CSARDRQGANTEAFF.

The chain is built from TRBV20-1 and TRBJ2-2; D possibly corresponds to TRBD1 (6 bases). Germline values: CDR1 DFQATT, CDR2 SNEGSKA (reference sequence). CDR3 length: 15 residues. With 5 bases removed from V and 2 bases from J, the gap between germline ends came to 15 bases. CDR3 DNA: TGCAGTGCTTCAAAACAGGGAAGTAACACCGGGGAGCTGTTTTTT. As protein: CSASKQGSNTGELFF.